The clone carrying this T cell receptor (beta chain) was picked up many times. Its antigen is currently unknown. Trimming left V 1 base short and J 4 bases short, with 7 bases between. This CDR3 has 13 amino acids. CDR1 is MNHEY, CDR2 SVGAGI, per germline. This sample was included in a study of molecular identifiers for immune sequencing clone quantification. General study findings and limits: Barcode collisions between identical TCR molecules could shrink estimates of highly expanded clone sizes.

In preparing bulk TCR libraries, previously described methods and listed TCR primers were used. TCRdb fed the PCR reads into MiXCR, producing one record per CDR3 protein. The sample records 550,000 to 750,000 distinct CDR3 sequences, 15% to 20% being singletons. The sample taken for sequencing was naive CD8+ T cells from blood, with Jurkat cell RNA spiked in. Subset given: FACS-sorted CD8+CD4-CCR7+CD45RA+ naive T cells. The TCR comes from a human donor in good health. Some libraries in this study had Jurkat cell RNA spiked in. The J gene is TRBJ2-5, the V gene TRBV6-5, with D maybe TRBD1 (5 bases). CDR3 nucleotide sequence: TGTGCCAGCAGTTACTTTCAGGGAGAGACCCAGTACTTC. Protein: CASSYFQGETQYF.